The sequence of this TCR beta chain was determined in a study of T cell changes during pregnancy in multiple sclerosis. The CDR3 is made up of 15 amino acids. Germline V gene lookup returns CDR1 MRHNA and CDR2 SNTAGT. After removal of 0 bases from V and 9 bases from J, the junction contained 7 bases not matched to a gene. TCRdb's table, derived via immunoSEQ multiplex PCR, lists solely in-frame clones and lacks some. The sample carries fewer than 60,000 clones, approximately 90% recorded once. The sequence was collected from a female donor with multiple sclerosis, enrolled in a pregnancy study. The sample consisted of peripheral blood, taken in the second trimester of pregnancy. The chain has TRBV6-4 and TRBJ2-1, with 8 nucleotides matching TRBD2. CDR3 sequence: CASSDSAGGAAEQFF. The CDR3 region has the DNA TGTGCCAGCAGTGACTCCGCCGGGGGGGCCGCTGAGCAGTTCTTC.